Below, 30 T cell receptor beta chains from the same sample are listed, as sequenced in a study of cytomegalovirus exposure and HLA in healthy donors (dated by TCRdb to the late 2010s). The library relied on the immunoSEQ multiplex PCR assay. The multiplex PCR relied on a mix of 60 forward primers for TCR Vbeta segments and 13 reverse primers for TCR Jbeta segments. TCRdb limited this immuneACCESS table to in-frame rearrangements with V and J called. A share of clones is missing; checked studies link under half to unresolved V genes, and the rest is unexplained. Counted in this sample were 65,000 to 85,000 clones; about three quarters of them appeared once. Around 3.1% of the sample rests with the top ten. Material: PBMCs. Source of these receptors: a man aged 45-65 years in good health and CMV-seropositive.

The chain couples TRBV12-5 to TRBJ2-3; D call uncertain. Trimming stripped 7 bases from V and 2 bases from J, with 10 bases between. The length of the CDR3 is 13 residues. Germline CDR1 LGHNT, CDR2 FRNRAP. CDR3 coding DNA: TGTGCTAGTGATGTTGCGGCCACAGATACGCAGTATTTT. Protein: CASDVAATDTQYF.

This clone came up a few times. The chain combines TRBV11-3 with TRBJ2-3; 8 bases line up with TRBD1. Per the germline V gene, CDR1 is SGHNT and CDR2 is YENEEA. The CDR3 length is 18 residues. V lost 1 base, J lost 4 bases, and 13 bases stayed unmatched. CDR3 sequence reads: CASSLGTWTGTGADTQYF. In DNA form, the CDR3 reads TGTGCCAGCAGCTTAGGAACATGGACAGGGACGGGTGCAGATACGCAGTATTTT.

The V and J genes are TRBV7-9 and TRBJ1-2; D is unresolved. From germline, CDR1 is SEHNR and CDR2 FQNEAQ (reference sequence). The CDR3 is 15 amino acids. Trimming pared 5 bases from V and 4 bases from J, leaving 17 bases between. The CDR3 loop reads CASSPDLHYFYGYTF. CDR3 nucleotide sequence: TGTGCCAGCAGCCCGGACTTGCACTACTTCTATGGCTACACCTTC.

V gene TRBV7-9 combines with J gene TRBJ2-3; D is perhaps TRBD1 (6 bases). Germline CDR1 reads SEHNR; CDR2 reads FQNEAQ (reference sequence). V was clipped by 1 base and J by 4 bases, with 12 bases between them. The CDR3 sequence is 15 residues long. CDR3 nucleotides: TGTGCCAGCAGCTTAGGACCAGGGGCAGCAGATACGCAGTATTTT. This translates into CASSLGPGAADTQYF.

The chain recombines TRBV7-6 with TRBJ1-3, with TRBD1 matching 8 bases. The CDR3 has 17 amino acids. Looked up from germline, CDR1 is SGHVS and CDR2 is FNYEAQ. With V trimmed by 0 bases and J by 0 bases, 4 bases remained unmatched. The DNA for the CDR3 is TGTGCCAGCAGCTTAGCGACAGGGGAAAGCTCTGGAAACACCATATATTTT. It specifies CASSLATGESSGNTIYF.

The V and J genes are TRBV5-4 and TRBJ2-7; 9 positions match TRBD1. V lost 2 bases and J lost 2; bases outside the gene matches: 2. The CDR3 loop spans 14 amino acids. Germline loops: CDR1 SGHNT, CDR2 YYREEE (reference sequence). CDR3 sequence: CASSFRDRAYEQYF. CDR3 nucleotides: TGTGCCAGCAGCTTCCGGGACAGGGCCTACGAGCAGTACTTC.

This rearrangement joins TRBV4-3 to TRBJ2-7; D is perhaps TRBD2 (6 bases). Per the germline V gene, CDR1 is LGHNA and CDR2 is YSLEER. Trimming removed 4 bases from V and 3 bases from J, with 16 bases in between. CDR3 length equals 15 residues. This CDR3 is CASSLRREIRYEQYF. CDR3 nucleotide sequence: TGCGCCAGCAGCCTTCGGAGGGAGATACGCTACGAGCAGTACTTC.

Worth noting for this clone: This specimen includes other DNA sequences encoding the same CDR3. The chain has TRBV7-6 and TRBJ2-5; 14 bases align to TRBD2. The V gene's germline CDR1 is SGHVS and CDR2 FNYEAQ. V shed 5 bases and J 6 bases; nucleotides not matched to a gene: 8. The CDR3 length is 16 residues. The DNA for the CDR3 is TGTGCCAGCAGCGCAGGCGGGACTAGCGGGAGTAAGACCCAGTACTTC. Protein sequence: CASSAGGTSGSKTQYF.

V gene TRBV7-9 combines with J gene TRBJ2-3; 10 bases fit TRBD2. Unmatched junction bases numbered 12, after V lost 7 bases and J lost 11 bases. CDR1 SEHNR and CDR2 FQNEAQ come from the germline V gene (reference sequence). The CDR3 runs 14 residues. The CDR3: CASNPGLASGGQYF. Here the CDR3 DNA reads TGTGCCAGCAATCCAGGCCTGGCTAGCGGGGGGCAGTATTTT.

This chain connects TRBV10-3 to TRBJ2-1; 8 bases fit TRBD1. The CDR3 is 15 amino acids. Germline V gene sequence: CDR1 ENHRY, CDR2 SYGVKD. V trimming: 3 bases; J trimming: 6 bases; junction bases outside the gene matches: 7. This CDR3 is CAISEQGGLSNEQFF. The DNA for the CDR3 is TGTGCCATCAGTGAACAGGGGGGACTTTCCAATGAGCAGTTCTTC.

This clone occurred once. The chain is built from TRBV29-1 and TRBJ2-2; 13 positions agree with TRBD2. The CDR3 contains 14 residues. Germline CDR1 reads SQVTM; CDR2 reads ANQGSEA. The V segment lost 7 bases and the J segment 6 bases; nucleotides outside the gene matches: 5. CDR3 in amino acids: CSAGLAGDAGELFF. CDR3 coding DNA: TGCAGCGCCGGACTAGCGGGAGATGCCGGGGAGCTGTTTTTT.

The chain couples TRBV15 to TRBJ1-5; maybe TRBD1 (5 bases). Germline CDR1 LNHNV, CDR2 YYDKDF (reference sequence). V was clipped by 0 bases and J by 4 bases, with 10 bases between them. The CDR3 contains 15 residues. CDR3 bases: TGTGCCACCAGCAGAGATCGGGACTGGAATCAGCCCCAGCATTTT. Translation: CATSRDRDWNQPQHF. The complete variable domain, with remaining parts taken from reference TRBV15 and TRBJ1-5, reads DAMVIQNPRYQVTQFGKPVTLSCSQTLNHNVMYWYQQKSSQAPKLLFHYYDKDFNNEADTPDNFQSRRPNTSFCFLDIRSPGLGDTAMYLCATSRDRDWNQPQHFGDGTRLSIL.

The rearrangement joins TRBV4-1 to TRBJ2-3; tentatively, D is TRBD2 (7 bases). This CDR3 comprises 16 residues. The V gene's germline CDR1 is MGHRA and CDR2 YSYEKL. Trimming left V 1 base short and J 1 base short, with 12 bases between. The CDR3 DNA is TGCGCCAGCAGCCAAGGGGGGGCGGGAGGCACAGATACGCAGTATTTT. Encoded protein: CASSQGGAGGTDTQYF.

This clone came up once. The chain combines TRBV4-3 with TRBJ2-7, with 11 nucleotides matching TRBD2. Trimming took 3 bases from V and 1 from J; bases not matched to a gene: 14. Germline V CDR1 and CDR2: LGHNA, YSLEER. The CDR3 loop spans 19 amino acids. CDR3 coding DNA: TGCGCCAGCAGCCAGAACGAACTAGCGGGAGCGCTACTTTCCTACGAGCAGTACTTC. It encodes CASSQNELAGALLSYEQYF.

The chain has TRBV19 and TRBJ2-7; the D gene is possibly TRBD2 (5 bases). Germline V CDR1 and CDR2: LNHDA, SQIVND (reference sequence). V gave up 7 bases and J gave up 6 bases, with 10 bases separating them. This CDR3 is 11 amino acids long. CDR3 coding DNA: TGTGCCAGTATGAGAGGGCTCGAGCAGTACTTC. This translates into CASMRGLEQYF.

CDR3: CATSRNKAGTGGYEQYF. CDR3 in DNA: TGTGCCACCAGCAGAAACAAGGCCGGGACAGGGGGCTACGAGCAGTACTTC. V is TRBV15 and J is TRBJ2-7, with 11 bases fitting TRBD1. Germline CDR1 and CDR2: LNHNV and YYDKDF (reference sequence). The V segment lost 2 bases and the J segment 3 bases; nucleotides outside the gene matches: 9. There are 17 residues in the CDR3.

The chain links TRBV2 to TRBJ1-2, with a possible D match to TRBD1 (6 bases). The CDR3 loop spans 16 amino acids. Germline CDR1 reads SNHLY; CDR2 reads FYNNEI. V was clipped by 4 bases and J by 3 bases, with 18 bases between them. The DNA for the CDR3 is TGTGCCAGCAGTGGGGCAACAGGGTCTAGGGACTATGGCTACACCTTC. It specifies CASSGATGSRDYGYTF.

The chain employs TRBV28 and TRBJ1-2, with a possible D match to TRBD1 (6 bases). The CDR3 runs 18 residues. The germline V and J ends were trimmed by 4 bases and 4 bases, with 25 bases remaining between them. The V gene's germline CDR1 is MDHEN and CDR2 SYDVKM. CDR3 coding DNA: TGTGCCAGCAGTTCCCCTATACGCACCCACAGGGAGCGCTATGGCTACACCTTC. Translated, it gives CASSSPIRTHRERYGYTF.

This sequence joins TRBV4-1 and TRBJ1-1, with D possibly being TRBD1 (5 bases). This CDR3 region has 14 residues. Per germline, CDR1 MGHRA and CDR2 YSYEKL. V was cut by 1 base and J by 7 bases, with 13 bases left in between. Written as DNA, the CDR3 is TGCGCCAGCAGCCAAGGGACAAGGACACTTGAAGCTTTCTTT. This codes for CASSQGTRTLEAFF.

A note on this clone: Other nucleotide sequences in the sample specify the same CDR3. The V and J genes are TRBV18 and TRBJ1-1; the D is unclear. CDR3 length equals 15 residues. V dropped 6 bases and J dropped 6 bases, with 20 bases sitting between them. The germline V gene encodes CDR1 KGHSH and CDR2 LQKENI. The CDR3 DNA is TGTGCCAGCTCGCGCGAAAGAGGAGGGTTCTCTGAAGCTTTCTTT. It is translated as CASSRERGGFSEAFF.

A word on this clone: At one end the junction does not follow the germline gene, possibly because of a read error. V gene TRBV7-7 combines with J gene TRBJ2-5; D not certain. CDR1 is SSHAT, CDR2 FNYEAQ, per germline (reference sequence). CDR3 length: 12 residues. This CDR3 is CASSPYQETQYF. The DNA for the CDR3 is TGTGCTAGCAGCCCATACCAAGAGACCCAGTACTTC.

The rearrangement uses TRBV9 and TRBJ2-7; D perhaps matches TRBD2 (6 bases). Germline CDR1 and CDR2: SGDLS and YYNGEE. The CDR3 runs 15 residues. The V end was cut by 0 bases, the J end by 1 base, with 11 bases between. The CDR3, as DNA: TGTGCCAGCAGCGTAGGGTCGGCGGGATCCTACGAGCAGTACTTC. Its translation: CASSVGSAGSYEQYF.

This sequence joins TRBV7-3 and TRBJ2-2; perhaps TRBD2 as D (5 bases). Trimming stripped 5 bases from V and 5 bases from J, with 9 bases between. Germline CDR1 SGHTA, CDR2 FQGTGA. This CDR3 comprises 13 residues. CDR3 DNA: TGTGCCAGCAGCGCCCTAGCTACCGGGGAGCTGTTTTTT. This translates into CASSALATGELFF. The full variable domain, completed using reference TRBV7-3 and TRBJ2-2, is GAGVSQTPSNKVTEKGKYVELRCDPISGHTALYWYRQSLGQGPEFLIYFQGTGAADDSGLPNDRFFAVRPEGSVSTLKIQRTERGDSAVYLCASSALATGELFFGEGSRLTVL.

This clone was detected once. This chain links TRBV6-4 with TRBJ2-1, with D maybe TRBD2 (6 bases). V lost 0 bases and J lost 7, with 13 bases in between. This CDR3 contains 15 residues. Germline loops: CDR1 MRHNA, CDR2 SNTAGT. As DNA, the CDR3 is TGTGCCAGCAGTGACTCGACGGGAGTGGGTAATGAGCAGTTCTTC. It yields the protein CASSDSTGVGNEQFF.

The chain carries TRBV6-5 and TRBJ2-5; 8 positions agree with TRBD2. Germline CDR1 MNHEY, CDR2 SVGAGI. The CDR3 runs 15 residues. Germline trimming cut 1 base from V and 8 bases from J; bases unmatched to any gene: 9. CDR3 sequence (DNA): TGTGCCAGCAGTTACTGGTCCGCGACTAGCGACACCCAGTACTTC. Translating it yields CASSYWSATSDTQYF.

The V call is TRBV2, the J call TRBJ2-7, with 8 positions matching TRBD1. J lost 4 bases, V lost 5 bases, and 7 bases had no gene match. Germline V gene lookup returns CDR1 SNHLY and CDR2 FYNNEI. The CDR3 sequence is 14 residues long. In nucleotides, the CDR3 is TGTGCCAGCAGTTTCGGGACAGGAAATTACGAGCAGTACTTC. Its translation is CASSFGTGNYEQYF. Full variable domain (rest looked up from reference TRBV2 and TRBJ2-7): EPEVTQTPSHQVTQMGQEVILRCVPISNHLYFYWYRQILGQKVEFLVSFYNNEISEKSEIFDDQFSVERPDGSNFTLKIRSTKLEDSAMYFCASSFGTGNYEQYFGPGTRLTVT.

The rearrangement joins TRBV6-1 to TRBJ2-7; D is possibly TRBD2 (5 bases). The V gene lost 7 bases and the J gene lost 7 bases, with 14 bases spanning the gap. CDR3 length: 12 residues. Germline CDR1 is MNHNS and CDR2 is SASEGT. The CDR3 DNA sequence: TGTGCCAGCAACTTTGGAACGGGGGAGCAGTACTTC. As protein: CASNFGTGEQYF.

This chain connects TRBV27 to TRBJ2-7; the match to TRBD1 covers 9 bases. The CDR3 totals 16 residues. V dropped 5 bases and J dropped 0; count of bases not matched to a gene: 8. Germline V gene lookup returns CDR1 MNHEY and CDR2 SMNVEV (reference sequence). This CDR3 is CASSPQGAGISYEQYF. DNA of the CDR3: TGTGCCAGCAGTCCACAGGGGGCCGGGATCTCCTACGAGCAGTACTTC.

This chain joins TRBV5-5 and TRBJ1-5; D unresolved. Per germline, CDR1 SGHKS and CDR2 YYEKEE (reference sequence). The CDR3 consists of 17 residues. Trimming took off 0 bases at V and 3 bases at J, with 16 bases between the two ends. The CDR3 DNA follows: TGTGCCAGCAGCTTGGCCGAACCCCAGGAGGTCAATCAGCCCCAGCATTTT. It yields the protein CASSLAEPQEVNQPQHF.

This clone was recorded a few times. The gene calls are TRBV7-8 and TRBJ1-4; D is uncertain. This CDR3 is built from 15 residues. Germline loops: CDR1 SGHVS, CDR2 FQNEAQ. Trimming shortened V by 5 bases and J by 0 bases, and 10 bases separated the two germline ends. The CDR3, as DNA: TGTGCCAGCAGCCAATCACGGTCAACTAATGAAAAACTGTTTTTT. It encodes CASSQSRSTNEKLFF.